What follows are 6 T cell receptor beta chains derived from one specimen sequenced in a study of blood T cell repertoires in COVID-19. Only in-frame clones appear in the TCRdb table, and some are missing; sequencing was by immunoSEQ multiplex PCR. The sample records about 170,000 clones, approximately 90% being singletons. Sample: peripheral blood. The receptors stem from a middle-aged man who had recovered from COVID-19.

In its sample, this clone was seen once. The chain employs TRBV4-3 and TRBJ1-2, with TRBD1 matching over 9 bases. This CDR3 has 15 residues. Germline trimming cut 1 base from V and 3 bases from J; bases unmatched to any gene: 3. CDR1 is LGHNA, CDR2 YSLEER, per germline. The CDR3 region has the DNA TGCGCCAGCAGCCAAGTCCGGACAGGGGACTATGGCTACACCTTC. It encodes CASSQVRTGDYGYTF.

The gene calls are TRBV6-4 and TRBJ1-2, with D perhaps TRBD1 (5 bases). V was clipped by 5 bases and J by 1 base, with 8 bases between them. The CDR3 is made up of 13 amino acids. Germline V gene lookup returns CDR1 MRHNA and CDR2 SNTAGT. The CDR3 is CASSRQFNYGYTF. The CDR3 DNA follows: TGTGCCAGCAGTAGACAGTTTAACTATGGCTACACCTTC.

This rearrangement joins TRBV6-5 to TRBJ1-1; 7 nucleotides line up with TRBD1. V lost 2 bases, J lost 8 bases, and 2 bases stayed unmatched. In germline, CDR1 is MNHEY, CDR2 SVGAGI. The CDR3 is 12 amino acids. The CDR3 loop is CASSYRDSEAFF. The CDR3 nucleotides are TGTGCCAGCAGTTACCGGGACAGCGAAGCTTTCTTT.

This chain connects TRBV30 to TRBJ1-5, with TRBD1 matching 9 bases. Per the germline V gene, CDR1 is GTSNPN and CDR2 is SVGIG (reference sequence). V dropped 4 bases and J dropped 4; count of bases not matched to a gene: 2. The CDR3 totals 13 residues. The CDR3 reads CAWKGQGNQPQHF. DNA of the CDR3: TGTGCCTGGAAGGGACAGGGTAATCAGCCCCAGCATTTT.

This rearrangement joins TRBV7-2 to TRBJ2-7; 7 bases are a match to TRBD2. J lost 5 bases, V lost 3 bases, and 7 bases had no gene match. Germline V gene sequence: CDR1 SGHTA, CDR2 FQGNSA. The CDR3 extends over 14 amino acids. The CDR3 coding sequence is TGTGCCAGCAGCTTGGCGGCTAGCGGAAACGAGCAGTACTTC. Protein: CASSLAASGNEQYF.

Here the CDR3 DNA reads TGCGCCAGCAGTGAGCGGACAGGGGTCGAGCAGTACTTC. Translated: CASSERTGVEQYF. The V and J genes are TRBV10-1 and TRBJ2-7; 9 bases line up with TRBD1. Germline CDR1 is WNHNN and CDR2 is SYGVQD (reference sequence). The CDR3 loop spans 13 amino acids. Trimming at V came to 2 bases and at J to 6 bases, leaving 2 bases not matched to a gene.